The clone carrying this T cell receptor (beta chain) showed up just a few times. J was trimmed by 0 bases and V by 6 bases; bases with no gene match: 9. The CDR3 contains 16 residues. Germline lookup yields CDR1 MNHEY and CDR2 SVGEGT. These data belong to a study of blood T cell repertoires in COVID-19. Method: immunoSEQ multiplex PCR; TCRdb's copy keeps in-frame clones and lacks some. This table has about 45,000 clones, 83% appearing once. This sequence originates from an elderly man in a cohort sampled during active COVID-19. Sequenced: peripheral blood. The chain has TRBV6-2 or TRBV6-3 and TRBJ2-7; 9 bases agree with TRBD1. The CDR3 spells CASSPTGGAGSYEQYF. CDR3 bases: TGTGCCAGCAGCCCTACAGGGGGCGCTGGCTCCTACGAGCAGTACTTC.